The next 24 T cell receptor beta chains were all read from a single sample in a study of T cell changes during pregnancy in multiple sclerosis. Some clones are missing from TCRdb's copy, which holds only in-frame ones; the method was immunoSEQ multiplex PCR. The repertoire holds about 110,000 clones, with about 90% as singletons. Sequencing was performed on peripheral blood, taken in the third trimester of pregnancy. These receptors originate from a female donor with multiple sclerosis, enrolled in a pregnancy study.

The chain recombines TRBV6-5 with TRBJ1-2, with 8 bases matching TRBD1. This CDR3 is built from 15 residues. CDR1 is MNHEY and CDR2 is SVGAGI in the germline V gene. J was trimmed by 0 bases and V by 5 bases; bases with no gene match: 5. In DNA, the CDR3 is TGTGCCAGCAGTAAGGGGACAGGAGCTAACTATGGCTACACCTTC. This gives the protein CASSKGTGANYGYTF.

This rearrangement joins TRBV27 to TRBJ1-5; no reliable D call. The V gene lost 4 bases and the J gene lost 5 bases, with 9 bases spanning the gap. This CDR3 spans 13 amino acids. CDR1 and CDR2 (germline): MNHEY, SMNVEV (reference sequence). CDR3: CASSWAGDQPQHF. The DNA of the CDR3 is TGTGCCAGCAGTTGGGCAGGTGATCAGCCCCAGCATTTT.

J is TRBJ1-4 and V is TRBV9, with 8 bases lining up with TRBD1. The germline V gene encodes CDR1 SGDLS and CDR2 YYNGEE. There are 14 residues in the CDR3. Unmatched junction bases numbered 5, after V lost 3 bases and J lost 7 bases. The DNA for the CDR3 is TGTGCCAGCAGCGATGACAGGGGTGGTGAAAAACTGTTTTTT. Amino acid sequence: CASSDDRGGEKLFF.

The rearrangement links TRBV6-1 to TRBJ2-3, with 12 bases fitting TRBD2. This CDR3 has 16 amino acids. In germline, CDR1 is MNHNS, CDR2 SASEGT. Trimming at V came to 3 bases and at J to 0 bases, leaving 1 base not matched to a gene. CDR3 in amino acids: CASSETSGGSTDTQYF. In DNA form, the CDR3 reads TGTGCCAGCAGTGAGACTAGCGGGGGAAGCACAGATACGCAGTATTTT.

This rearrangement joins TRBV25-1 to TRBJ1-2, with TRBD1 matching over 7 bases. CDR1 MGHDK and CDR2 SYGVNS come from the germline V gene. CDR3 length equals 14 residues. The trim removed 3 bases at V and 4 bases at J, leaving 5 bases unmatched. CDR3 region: CASSEPGQRYGYTF. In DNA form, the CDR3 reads TGTGCCAGCAGTGAGCCGGGACAGCGCTATGGCTACACCTTC.

The CDR3: CAIGGDANEKLFF. In nucleotides, the CDR3 is TGTGCCATCGGGGGGGATGCTAATGAAAAACTGTTTTTT. The V and J genes are TRBV10-3 and TRBJ1-4; maybe TRBD1 (5 bases). Germline values: CDR1 ENHRY, CDR2 SYGVKD. V gave up 8 bases and J gave up 3 bases, with 10 bases separating them. The CDR3 extends over 13 amino acids.

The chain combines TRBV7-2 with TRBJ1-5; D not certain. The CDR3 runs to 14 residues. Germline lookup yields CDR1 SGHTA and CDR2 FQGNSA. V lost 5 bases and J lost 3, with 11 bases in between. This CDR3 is CASSPGSLNQPQHF. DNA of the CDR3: TGTGCCAGCAGCCCAGGATCCCTCAATCAGCCCCAGCATTTT.

The CDR3 reads CASSSRVGGEQFF. CDR3 sequence (DNA): TGTGCCAGCAGCAGCAGGGTGGGGGGTGAGCAGTTCTTC. This chain uses TRBV7-7 with TRBJ2-1, with D perhaps matching TRBD2 (6 bases). The germline V and J ends were trimmed by 5 bases and 9 bases, with 14 bases remaining between them. CDR3 size: 13 residues. CDR1 SSHAT and CDR2 FNYEAQ come from the germline V gene (reference sequence).

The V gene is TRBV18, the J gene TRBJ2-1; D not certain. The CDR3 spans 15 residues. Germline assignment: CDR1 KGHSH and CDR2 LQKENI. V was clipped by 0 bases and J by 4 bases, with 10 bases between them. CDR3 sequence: CASSPPLRSYNEQFF. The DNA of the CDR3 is TGTGCCAGCTCACCACCTTTGCGGAGTTACAATGAGCAGTTCTTC. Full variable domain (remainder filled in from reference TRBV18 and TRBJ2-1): NAGVMQNPRHLVRRRGQEARLRCSPMKGHSHVYWYRQLPEEGLKFMVYLQKENIIDESGMPKERFSAEFPKEGPSILRIQQVVRGDSAAYFCASSPPLRSYNEQFFGPGTRLTVL.

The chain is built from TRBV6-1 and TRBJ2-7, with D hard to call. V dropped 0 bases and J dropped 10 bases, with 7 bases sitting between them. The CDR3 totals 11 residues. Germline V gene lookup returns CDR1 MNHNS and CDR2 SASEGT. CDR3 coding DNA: TGTGCCAGCAGTGAAGCCAGTTTTCAGTACTTC. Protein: CASSEASFQYF.

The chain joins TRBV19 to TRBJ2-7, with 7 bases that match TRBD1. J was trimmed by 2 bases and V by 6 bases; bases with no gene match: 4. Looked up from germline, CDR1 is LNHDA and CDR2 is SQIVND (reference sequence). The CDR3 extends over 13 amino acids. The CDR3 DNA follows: TGTGCCAGTAGCGACAGGGCTACCTACGAGCAGTACTTC. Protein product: CASSDRATYEQYF.

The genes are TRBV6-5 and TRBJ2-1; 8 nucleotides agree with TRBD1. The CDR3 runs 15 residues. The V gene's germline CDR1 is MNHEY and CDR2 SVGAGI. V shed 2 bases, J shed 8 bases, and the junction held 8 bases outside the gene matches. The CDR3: CASSYVAGGSDEQFF. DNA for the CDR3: TGTGCCAGCAGTTACGTAGCAGGGGGCTCGGATGAGCAGTTCTTC.

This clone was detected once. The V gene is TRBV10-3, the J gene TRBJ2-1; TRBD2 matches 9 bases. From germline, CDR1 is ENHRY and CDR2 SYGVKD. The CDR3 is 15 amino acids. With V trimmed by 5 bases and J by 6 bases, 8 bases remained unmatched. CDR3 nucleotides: TGTGCCATCAGTAGCGGGAGGACCTCATCCAATGAGCAGTTCTTC. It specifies CAISSGRTSSNEQFF.

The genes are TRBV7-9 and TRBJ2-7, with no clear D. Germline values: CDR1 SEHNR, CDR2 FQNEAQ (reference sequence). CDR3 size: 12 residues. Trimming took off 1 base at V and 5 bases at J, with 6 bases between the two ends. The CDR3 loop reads CASSLEQHEQYF. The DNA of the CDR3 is TGTGCCAGCAGCTTAGAACAGCACGAGCAGTACTTC.

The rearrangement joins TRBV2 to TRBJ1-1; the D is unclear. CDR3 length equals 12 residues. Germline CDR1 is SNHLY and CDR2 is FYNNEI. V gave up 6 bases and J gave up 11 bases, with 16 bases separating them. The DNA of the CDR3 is TGTGCCAGCAGGGTAGGAGGGTCGGGCGCTTTCTTT. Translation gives CASRVGGSGAFF. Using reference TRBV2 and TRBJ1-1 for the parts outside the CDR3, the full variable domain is EPEVTQTPSHQVTQMGQEVILRCVPISNHLYFYWYRQILGQKVEFLVSFYNNEISEKSEIFDDQFSVERPDGSNFTLKIRSTKLEDSAMYFCASRVGGSGAFFGQGTRLTVV.

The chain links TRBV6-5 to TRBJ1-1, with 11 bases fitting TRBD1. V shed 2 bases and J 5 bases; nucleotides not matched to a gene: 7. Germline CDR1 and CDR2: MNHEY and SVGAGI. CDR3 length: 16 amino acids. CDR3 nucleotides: TGTGCCAGCAGTTACAAATTGGACAGGGGGCGTACTGAAGCTTTCTTT. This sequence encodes CASSYKLDRGRTEAFF.

The CDR3 nucleotides are TGTGCCAGCAGCTACTGGACAGGGGCGTTAGTACAGCCCCAGCATTTT. Translating it yields CASSYWTGALVQPQHF. The chain is built from TRBV5-5 and TRBJ1-5; the match to TRBD1 covers 9 bases. The CDR3 sequence is 16 residues long. V gave up 3 bases and J gave up 7 bases; unmatched junction bases: 11. Germline V gives CDR1 SGHKS, CDR2 YYEKEE (reference sequence).

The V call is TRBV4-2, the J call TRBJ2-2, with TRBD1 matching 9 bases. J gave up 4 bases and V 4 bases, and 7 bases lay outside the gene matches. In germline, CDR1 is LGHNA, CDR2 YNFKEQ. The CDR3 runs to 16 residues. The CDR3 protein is CASSPGTGMVTGELFF. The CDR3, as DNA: TGTGCCAGCAGCCCGGGGACAGGGATGGTCACCGGGGAGCTGTTTTTT.

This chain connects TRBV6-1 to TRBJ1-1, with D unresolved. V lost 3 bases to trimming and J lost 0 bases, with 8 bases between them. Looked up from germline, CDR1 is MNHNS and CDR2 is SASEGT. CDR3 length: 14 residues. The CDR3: CASSEGRMNTEAFF. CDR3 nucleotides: TGTGCCAGCAGTGAGGGGAGGATGAACACTGAAGCTTTCTTT.

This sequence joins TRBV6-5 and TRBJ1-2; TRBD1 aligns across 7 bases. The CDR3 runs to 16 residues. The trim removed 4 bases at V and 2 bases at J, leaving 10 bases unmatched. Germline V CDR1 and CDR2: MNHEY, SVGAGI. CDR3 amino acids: CASSSPSKDRNYGYTF. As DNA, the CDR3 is TGTGCCAGCAGTTCCCCATCCAAGGACAGGAACTATGGCTACACCTTC.

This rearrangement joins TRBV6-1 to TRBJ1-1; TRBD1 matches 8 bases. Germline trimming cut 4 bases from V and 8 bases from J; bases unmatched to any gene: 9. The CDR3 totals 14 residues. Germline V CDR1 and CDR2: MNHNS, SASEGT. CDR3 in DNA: TGTGCCAGCAGTGTGGACAGGGATCTCAGAGAAGCTTTCTTT. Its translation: CASSVDRDLREAFF.

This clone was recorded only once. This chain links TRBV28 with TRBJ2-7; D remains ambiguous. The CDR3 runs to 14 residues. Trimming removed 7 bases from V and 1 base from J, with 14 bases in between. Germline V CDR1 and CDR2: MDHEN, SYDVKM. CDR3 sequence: CASIGRRGSYEQYF. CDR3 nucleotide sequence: TGTGCCAGCATAGGTAGGCGAGGATCCTACGAGCAGTACTTC. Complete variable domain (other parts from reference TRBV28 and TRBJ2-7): DVKVTQSSRYLVKRTGEKVFLECVQDMDHENMFWYRQDPGLGLRLIYFSYDVKMKEKGDIPEGYSVSREKKERFSLILESASTNQTSMYLCASIGRRGSYEQYFGPGTRLTVT.

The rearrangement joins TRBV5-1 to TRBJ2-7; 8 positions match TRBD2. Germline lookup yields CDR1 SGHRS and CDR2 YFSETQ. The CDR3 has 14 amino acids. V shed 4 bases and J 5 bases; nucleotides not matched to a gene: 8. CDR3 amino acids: CASSLGTSRNEQYF. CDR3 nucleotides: TGCGCCAGCAGCCTCGGGACTAGTCGTAACGAGCAGTACTTC.

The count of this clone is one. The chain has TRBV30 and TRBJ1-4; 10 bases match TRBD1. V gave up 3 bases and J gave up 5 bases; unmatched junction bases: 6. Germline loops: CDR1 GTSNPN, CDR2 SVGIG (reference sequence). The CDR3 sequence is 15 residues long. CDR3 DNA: TGTGCCTGGAGCCTTGGACAGGGGGGAAATGAAAAACTGTTTTTT. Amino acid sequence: CAWSLGQGGNEKLFF.